The following is a TCR beta chain sequence with its context. Its antigen is still unknown. Peripheral blood, together with lesional scalp punch biopsies, was collected from alopecia areata patients. The sample originates from a study of CD8+ T cells in alopecia areata. Study-wide points: Scalp sequencing also captures normal skin's resident alphabeta T cells.

RNA was isolated and reverse transcribed to cDNA, the sequencing template. The repertoire was sequenced with immunoSEQ multiplex PCR; TCRdb's copy has only in-frame clones and lacks some. This table holds 150,000 to 200,000 clones, approximately 70% found once. CDR1 MNHEY and CDR2 SMNVEV come from the germline V gene (reference sequence). V lost 5 bases to trimming and J lost 2 bases; unmatched junction nucleotides: 12. The CDR3 extends over 18 amino acids. V gene TRBV27 combines with J gene TRBJ1-5; TRBD1 matches at 10 bases. This clonotype originated in a human donor with alopecia areata. Sequenced here: CD8+ T cells sorted from blood, sampled at week 0. CDR3 protein: CASSPSATGGWGNQPQHF. For the CDR3, the DNA is TGTGCCAGCAGTCCGTCGGCGACAGGGGGCTGGGGCAATCAGCCCCAGCATTTT.